This TCR beta chain was documented in a study of T cells expressing NK-cell markers. Overall study context: Sorted CD3+CD56+NKG2C+, CD3+CD56+NKG2C- and CD3+CD56-NKG2C+ T cells supplied TCR beta repertoires. Study-wide findings and caveats: The same clonotypes also predominated in the CD3+CD56-NKG2C+ fraction of several donors. CD8+ T cells in six donors included dominant NKG2C+ clonotypes at about 1.0-7.5%.

The CDR3 sequence is 13 residues long. The germline V gene encodes CDR1 SQVTM and CDR2 ANQGSEA. As the method of synthesis, 5'RACE template switching with UMIs yielded TCR beta cDNA. TCRdb re-analyzed the 5' RACE reads; it lists each CDR3 protein once, without DNA. This sample's table reports 550,000 to 600,000 distinct CDR3 sequences. As to this clonotype: The antigen remains undetermined.

The receptor was isolated from a man aged 18-30 years in good health. Sample: blood T cells: a sorted CD56 or NKG2C T cell subset, CD4+ or CD8+ T cells, or bulk PBMC T cells (not recorded which). This chain connects TRBV29-1 to TRBJ2-1; TCRdb picks TRBD1, but there is no DNA to check that call. CDR3 region: CSVVGGTGNEQFF.